Below, 21 T cell receptor beta chains from the same sample are listed, as sequenced in a study of cytomegalovirus exposure and HLA in healthy donors. Using immunoSEQ multiplex PCR, the repertoire was profiled, and TCRdb retains in-frame clones only, with some absent. Among around 180,000 clones listed, about 82% were seen once. The specimen sequenced was PBMCs. These receptors originate from a woman younger than 35 in good health and CMV-seronegative.

The rearrangement uses TRBV5-1 and TRBJ1-1, with D hard to call. The germline V gene encodes CDR1 SGHRS and CDR2 YFSETQ. The V end was cut by 1 base, the J end by 2 bases, with 12 bases between. This CDR3 has 15 residues. CDR3 amino acids: CASSLWGEGNTEAFF. In DNA form, the CDR3 reads TGCGCCAGCAGCTTGTGGGGAGAGGGTAACACTGAAGCTTTCTTT.

The rearrangement joins TRBV2 to TRBJ2-3; 10 positions agree with TRBD2. V lost 6 bases, J lost 2 bases, and 5 bases stayed unmatched. The CDR3 extends over 15 amino acids. Germline CDR1 is SNHLY and CDR2 is FYNNEI. For the CDR3, the DNA is TGTGCCAGCAGCGAGCGGGAGGGCCTCACAGATACGCAGTATTTT. The encoded protein is CASSEREGLTDTQYF.

This rearrangement joins TRBV10-3 to TRBJ2-1; the D gene is possibly TRBD1 (5 bases). Trimming removed 7 bases at V and 1 base at J, with 11 bases between. CDR1 ENHRY and CDR2 SYGVKD come from the germline V gene. The CDR3 is made up of 14 amino acids. CDR3 residues: CAITAAGSYNEQFF. For the CDR3, the DNA is TGTGCCATCACGGCGGCAGGGTCCTACAATGAGCAGTTCTTC.

The chain is built from TRBV6-1 and TRBJ1-6, with D possibly being TRBD1 (5 bases). V was cut by 4 bases and J by 3 bases, with 7 bases left in between. CDR1 is MNHNS and CDR2 is SASEGT in the germline V gene. The CDR3 contains 14 residues. The CDR3 region has the DNA TGTGCCAGCAGTGCGGGACTCTATAATTCACCCCTCCACTTT. Protein sequence: CASSAGLYNSPLHF.

This chain connects TRBV15 to TRBJ1-4; D call uncertain. The CDR3 covers 17 residues. Germline loops: CDR1 LNHNV, CDR2 YYDKDF (reference sequence). The V end was cut by 0 bases, the J end by 8 bases, with 19 bases between. CDR3 coding DNA: TGTGCCACCAGCAGAGATCCTCCAACAGACCGCGACGAAAAACTGTTTTTT. Translating it yields CATSRDPPTDRDEKLFF.

This rearrangement joins TRBV5-5 to TRBJ2-7; maybe TRBD1 (5 bases). Trimming removed 2 bases from V and 3 bases from J, with 15 bases in between. Germline CDR1 is SGHKS and CDR2 is YYEKEE (reference sequence). The CDR3 totals 15 residues. CDR3 protein: CASSFGRKGDYEQYF. The DNA of the CDR3 is TGTGCCAGCAGCTTCGGCCGGAAAGGGGACTACGAGCAGTACTTC.

Of note for this clone: At one end the junction does not follow the germline gene, possibly because of a read error. The CDR3 DNA reads as TGTGCCTGGAGTGTAAACAGGCGTACCTTGAACACCAGGGAGCTGTTTTTT. The encoded protein is CAWSVNRRTLNTRELFF. V gene TRBV30 combines with J gene TRBJ2-2, with D perhaps matching TRBD1 (5 bases). Germline V gene data show CDR1 as GTSNPN and CDR2 as SVGIG (reference sequence). The CDR3 covers 17 residues.

CDR3 sequence reads: CASQEGRARDQPQHF. CDR3 sequence (DNA): TGTGCCAGTCAAGAGGGGAGGGCCCGCGATCAGCCCCAGCATTTT. The rearrangement links TRBV19 to TRBJ1-5, with D perhaps matching TRBD1 (5 bases). The germline gives CDR1 LNHDA, CDR2 SQIVND (reference sequence). This CDR3 has 15 amino acids. Deletions cut 8 bases from V and 5 bases from J, with 19 bases between.

The chain employs TRBV15 and TRBJ2-7, with 15 positions matching TRBD2. With 3 bases clipped from V and 1 base from J, the junction kept 10 bases outside the gene matches. The CDR3 contains 19 residues. The germline gives CDR1 LNHNV, CDR2 YYDKDF (reference sequence). CDR3 DNA sequence: TGTGCCACCAGCAGCCGGACTAGCGGGGGGGGGCCCCTTTCCTACGAGCAGTACTTC. It specifies CATSSRTSGGGPLSYEQYF.

In its sample, this clone was seen a few times. CDR3 loop: CASSGDRGRDGYTF. CDR3 DNA sequence: TGTGCCAGCAGTGGGGACAGGGGTAGAGATGGCTACACCTTC. The gene calls are TRBV6-1 and TRBJ1-2; 10 bases agree with TRBD1. The trim removed 4 bases at V and 6 bases at J, leaving 5 bases unmatched. Germline CDR1 MNHNS, CDR2 SASEGT. The CDR3 has 14 amino acids.

The V gene is TRBV30, the J gene TRBJ2-7, with 8 positions matching TRBD1. With V trimmed by 3 bases and J by 5 bases, 12 bases remained unmatched. In germline, CDR1 is GTSNPN, CDR2 SVGIG (reference sequence). This CDR3 contains 15 residues. The CDR3 loop reads CAWRSGGQGFHEQYF. The DNA of the CDR3 is TGTGCCTGGAGGTCGGGTGGACAGGGATTCCACGAGCAGTACTTC.

The chain links TRBV14 to TRBJ2-4; TRBD1 aligns across 9 bases. With V trimmed by 6 bases and J by 1 base, 7 bases remained unmatched. The CDR3 has 16 residues. Germline assignment: CDR1 SGHDN and CDR2 FVKESK. The CDR3 loop reads CASSQDRGRAKNIQYF. The CDR3 nucleotides read TGTGCCAGCAGTCAGGACAGGGGTAGGGCCAAAAACATTCAGTACTTC.

The chain uses TRBV5-1 and TRBJ2-3; 10 nucleotides line up with TRBD1. This CDR3 has 16 residues. Germline V gives CDR1 SGHRS, CDR2 YFSETQ. After removal of 1 base from V and 0 bases from J, the junction contained 2 bases not matched to a gene. CDR3 sequence: CASSLWGQGSTDTQYF. The CDR3 bases are TGCGCCAGCAGCTTGTGGGGACAGGGGAGCACAGATACGCAGTATTTT.

The chain combines TRBV5-1 with TRBJ2-5; 7 bases agree with TRBD1. CDR3 length equals 14 residues. The V segment lost 0 bases and the J segment 3 bases; nucleotides outside the gene matches: 2. The germline V gene encodes CDR1 SGHRS and CDR2 YFSETQ. The CDR3 protein is CASSLGGTEETQYF. In DNA, the CDR3 is TGCGCCAGCAGCTTGGGGGGGACAGAAGAGACCCAGTACTTC.

This chain joins TRBV27 and TRBJ2-2, with TRBD2 identical over 12 bases. CDR3 length: 16 residues. V shed 7 bases, J shed 7 bases, and the junction held 10 bases outside the gene matches. The V gene's germline CDR1 is MNHEY and CDR2 SMNVEV (reference sequence). The CDR3 region has the DNA TGTGCCAGCAATCTAGCGGGAGGGCCGACTTACGGGGAGCTGTTTTTT. It encodes CASNLAGGPTYGELFF.

The J gene is TRBJ1-2, the V gene TRBV5-1, with 7 bases that match TRBD1. Germline loops: CDR1 SGHRS, CDR2 YFSETQ. The CDR3 extends over 16 amino acids. Trimming cost V 4 bases and J 9 bases; bases outside gene matches: 18. The CDR3 nucleotides read TGCGCCAGCAGCAATCCGGGACAGCCTTCTATTAAGAGCTACACCTTC. It codes for CASSNPGQPSIKSYTF.

This clone was picked up a small number of times. The chain combines TRBV29-1 with TRBJ1-2, with D maybe TRBD1 (5 bases). The germline V and J ends were trimmed by 3 bases and 4 bases, with 12 bases remaining between them. The CDR3 is 13 amino acids. Germline V lookup: CDR1 SQVTM, CDR2 ANQGSEA. The CDR3 nucleotides are TGCAGCGTTGATCAGGGAGGGTCCTATGGCTACACCTTC. Its protein product is CSVDQGGSYGYTF.

Comment on this clone: This sample includes further DNA sequences coding for the same CDR3. The chain recombines TRBV7-9 with TRBJ2-2; TRBD2 matches 7 bases. Germline V gene lookup returns CDR1 SEHNR and CDR2 FQNEAQ (reference sequence). V was clipped by 3 bases and J by 4 bases; unmatched bases: 2. The CDR3 is 14 amino acids. This CDR3 reads CASSLTGGTGELFF. CDR3 DNA: TGTGCCAGCAGCTTGACGGGAGGCACCGGGGAGCTGTTTTTT.

This chain links TRBV4-1 with TRBJ2-4; 11 nucleotides match TRBD1. This CDR3 has 17 residues. Germline CDR1 MGHRA, CDR2 YSYEKL. The V gene end was trimmed by 4 bases and the J gene end by 5 bases; junction bases not matched to a gene: 10. The CDR3 DNA sequence: TGCGCCAGCAGCCCTGGACAGGGGGCTCAGATTCAAAACATTCAGTACTTC. This gives the protein CASSPGQGAQIQNIQYF.

The rearrangement uses TRBV12-5 and TRBJ2-5; 9 bases fit TRBD1. Germline V lookup: CDR1 LGHNT, CDR2 FRNRAP. The CDR3 spans 14 residues. V dropped 3 bases and J dropped 5; count of bases not matched to a gene: 4. As DNA, the CDR3 is TGTGCTAGTGGTTTCGGACAGGGGTGGGAGACCCAGTACTTC. It is translated as CASGFGQGWETQYF.

The genes are TRBV5-4 and TRBJ2-3; TRBD1 might be the D (5 bases). Trimming shortened V by 5 bases and J by 1 base, and 14 bases separated the two germline ends. Germline CDR1 SGHNT, CDR2 YYREEE (reference sequence). This CDR3 spans 15 amino acids. In nucleotides, the CDR3 is TGTGCCAGCAGTCTTAGGGGCCAGCGCACAGATACGCAGTATTTT. Its translation: CASSLRGQRTDTQYF.